These T cell receptor beta chains were read from a single sample in a study of CD8 T cells in Susac syndrome. Each CDR3 protein is one row after TCRdb ran MiXCR on the immunoSEQ multiplex PCR reads. The sample includes about 250,000 distinct CDR3 sequences, just over 90% seen only once; the top ten take roughly 0.07%. Specimen: CD4+ T cells from PBMCs. The receptors derive from a human donor with multiple sclerosis. CDR3s include the opening cysteine and the closing phenylalanine or tryptophan. A D gene is named only where the DNA matches it firmly. Where a row states a size, it is once, few, many or the class of an expanded clone; other rows omit it.

v_gene: TRBV20-1
j_gene: TRBJ2-2
d_gene: .
abundance: .
CDR3nt: TGCAGTGCTCACCGGGGGACCGGGGAGCTGTTTTTT
CDR3aa: CSAHRGTGELFF

v_gene: TRBV10-2
j_gene: TRBJ2-1
d_gene: .
abundance: .
CDR3nt: TGCGCCAGCAGTGAGATGGCCCACGGGTCGGGTTACAATGAGCAGTTCTTC
CDR3aa: CASSEMAHGSGYNEQFF

v_gene: TRBV7-6
j_gene: TRBJ2-3
d_gene: .
abundance: once
CDR3nt: TGTGCCAGCAGCTCCCCAGCAGATACGCAGTATTTT
CDR3aa: CASSSPADTQYF

v_gene: TRBV5-1
j_gene: TRBJ2-7
d_gene: .
abundance: .
CDR3nt: TGCGCCAGCAGCTTGGCCGGGCTAGGTTCCTACGAGCAGTACTTC
CDR3aa: CASSLAGLGSYEQYF

v_gene: TRBV20-1
j_gene: TRBJ2-1
d_gene: .
abundance: .
CDR3nt: TGCAGTGCTGGTAGGACTGGCAATGAGCAGTTCTTC
CDR3aa: CSAGRTGNEQFF

v_gene: TRBV5-4
j_gene: TRBJ2-1
d_gene: TRBD2
abundance: .
CDR3nt: TGTGCCAGCTCGTGGACTAGCGGGAGGTTAGGTGAGCAGTTCTTC
CDR3aa: CASSWTSGRLGEQFF

v_gene: TRBV6-5
j_gene: TRBJ2-3
d_gene: TRBD1
abundance: .
CDR3nt: TGTGCCAGCAGTTCACAGGGGGCAAGCACAGATACGCAGTATTTT
CDR3aa: CASSSQGASTDTQYF

v_gene: TRBV27
j_gene: TRBJ1-2
d_gene: .
abundance: few
CDR3nt: TGTGCCAGCAGTTTAAGCGGAGTCTATGGCTACACCTTC
CDR3aa: CASSLSGVYGYTF

v_gene: TRBV5-4
j_gene: TRBJ2-1
d_gene: TRBD1
abundance: .
CDR3nt: TGTGCCAGCAGTCGTCCCGGGACAGGGAGGGACAATGAGCAGTTCTTC
CDR3aa: CASSRPGTGRDNEQFF

v_gene: TRBV3-1
j_gene: TRBJ2-1
d_gene: TRBD2
abundance: .
CDR3nt: TGTGCCAGCAGCCAACTAACTAGCGGGAGTTACAATGAGCAGTTCTTC
CDR3aa: CASSQLTSGSYNEQFF

v_gene: TRBV13
j_gene: TRBJ1-1
d_gene: TRBD1
abundance: .
CDR3nt: TGTGCCAGCAGCTTAGGAAACAGGGGGAACACTGAAGCTTTCTTT
CDR3aa: CASSLGNRGNTEAFF

v_gene: TRBV5-1
j_gene: TRBJ2-1
d_gene: .
abundance: .
CDR3nt: TGCGCCAGCAGCTTGGAGGGGGATCCAAGGGGTGAGCAGTTCTTC
CDR3aa: CASSLEGDPRGEQFF

v_gene: TRBV10-3
j_gene: TRBJ2-3
d_gene: .
abundance: .
CDR3nt: TGTGCCATCAGTGAGTCGACTAGAACAGATACGCAGTATTTT
CDR3aa: CAISESTRTDTQYF

v_gene: TRBV4-1
j_gene: TRBJ2-5
d_gene: .
abundance: .
CDR3nt: TGCGCCAGCAGCCGGGACGGGACGACGACCAGGGGCCAGTACTTC
CDR3aa: CASSRDGTTTRGQYF

v_gene: TRBV3-1
j_gene: TRBJ2-3
d_gene: TRBD2
abundance: few
CDR3nt: TGTGCCAGCAGCCCGCTAGCGGTTAGCACAGATACGCAGTATTTT
CDR3aa: CASSPLAVSTDTQYF

v_gene: TRBV18
j_gene: TRBJ2-5
d_gene: TRBD2
abundance: few
CDR3nt: TGTGCCAGCTCACCAAGCGGGGGAGGAGAGACCCAGTACTTC
CDR3aa: CASSPSGGGETQYF

v_gene: TRBV27
j_gene: TRBJ1-6
d_gene: .
abundance: .
CDR3nt: TGTGCCAGCAGTTCACAGGGAAATCGTTCACCCCTCCACTTT
CDR3aa: CASSSQGNRSPLHF

v_gene: TRBV7-9
j_gene: TRBJ2-3
d_gene: .
abundance: .
CDR3nt: TGTGCCAGCAGCCCCCCGGCTAGCACAGATACGCAGTATTTT
CDR3aa: CASSPPASTDTQYF

v_gene: TRBV5-4
j_gene: TRBJ2-3
d_gene: TRBD2
abundance: .
CDR3nt: TGTGCCAGCAGCCCGGGAGCGGGGGGGTTCACAGATACGCAGTATTTT
CDR3aa: CASSPGAGGFTDTQYF

v_gene: TRBV5-4
j_gene: TRBJ1-3
d_gene: .
abundance: .
CDR3nt: TGTGCCAGCAGCTCGCAGGTAGCGGCGTCCGGAAACACCATATATTTT
CDR3aa: CASSSQVAASGNTIYF

v_gene: TRBV20-1
j_gene: TRBJ1-2
d_gene: .
abundance: .
CDR3nt: TGCAGTGTGGCCCGCGGGCATGGCTACACCTTC
CDR3aa: CSVARGHGYTF

v_gene: TRBV6-6
j_gene: TRBJ2-3
d_gene: .
abundance: .
CDR3nt: TGTGCCAGCAGTTACTCGACAGGGCGGGGAGATACGCAGTATTTT
CDR3aa: CASSYSTGRGDTQYF

v_gene: TRBV7-6
j_gene: TRBJ2-3
d_gene: .
abundance: .
CDR3nt: TGTGCCAGCAGCCTTCGGCCACGTTGGAGTAACCATGGGGGTACGCAGTATTTT
CDR3aa: CASSLRPRWSNHGGTQYF

v_gene: TRBV30
j_gene: TRBJ2-1
d_gene: TRBD2
abundance: once
CDR3nt: TGTGCCTGGAGTGTACCCAGGACTAGCTCCTACAATGAGCAGTTCTTC
CDR3aa: CAWSVPRTSSYNEQFF